A single sample is the source of the 4 T cell receptor beta chains below, sequenced in a study of shared clonotypes between healthy human individuals. Sequencing was performed with immunoSEQ multiplex PCR; in TCRdb, only in-frame clones are kept and a portion is missing. This repertoire shows more than 2 million clones, approximately 94% found once; its top ten account for more than 0.95%. Naive-designated CD8 cells lacked CD45RO, were positively enriched for CCR7, and omitted terminally differentiated effector memory CD45RA+ cells. Sequencing used naive CD8+ T cells sorted from blood. Receptors originate from a man aged 18-30 years in good health.

CDR3: CASSSLTNEQFF. CDR3 nucleotides: TGTGCCAGCAGCTCCCTTACTAATGAGCAGTTCTTC. The J gene is TRBJ2-1, the V gene TRBV5-6; D is ambiguous. The germline CDR1 and CDR2 sequences are SGHDT and YYEEEE. The CDR3 covers 12 residues. V was pared by 3 bases and J by 7 bases, with 8 bases between. The full variable domain, with the rest looked up from reference TRBV5-6 and TRBJ2-1, is DAGVTQSPTHLIKTRGQQVTLRCSPKSGHDTVSWYQQALGQGPQFIFQYYEEEERQRGNFPDRFSGHQFPNYSSELNVNALLLGDSALYLCASSSLTNEQFFGPGTRLTVL.

The gene calls are TRBV7-9 and TRBJ2-7; no clear D gene. Trimming removed 3 bases at V and 6 bases at J, with 6 bases between. Per the germline V gene, CDR1 is SEHNR and CDR2 is FQNEAQ (reference sequence). The CDR3 spans 11 residues. Written as DNA, the CDR3 is TGTGCCAGCAGCTTCGGCCTCGAGCAGTACTTC. This encodes CASSFGLEQYF.

Note on this clone: The sample carries other DNA sequences with the same CDR3. V usage is TRBV7-8 and J usage is TRBJ2-2; D not certain. V was shortened by 1 base and J by 6 bases, with 3 bases between the two germline ends. The CDR3 consists of 12 residues. Germline CDR1 and CDR2: SGHVS and FQNEAQ. The CDR3 is CASSLGPGELFF. The CDR3 bases are TGTGCCAGCAGCTTAGGTCCCGGGGAGCTGTTTTTT.

This clone showed up just once. The rearrangement uses TRBV18 and TRBJ1-3; D call uncertain. Germline V CDR1 and CDR2: KGHSH, LQKENI. CDR3 length: 18 amino acids. V was pared by 3 bases and J by 3 bases, with 21 bases between. The CDR3 sequence is CASSPGPYEEHGGNTIYF. CDR3 DNA sequence: TGTGCCAGCTCACCCGGACCGTATGAGGAGCACGGTGGAAACACCATATATTTT. Looking up the rest from reference TRBV18 and TRBJ1-3 gives the full variable domain: NAGVMQNPRHLVRRRGQEARLRCSPMKGHSHVYWYRQLPEEGLKFMVYLQKENIIDESGMPKERFSAEFPKEGPSILRIQQVVRGDSAAYFCASSPGPYEEHGGNTIYFGEGSWLTVV.